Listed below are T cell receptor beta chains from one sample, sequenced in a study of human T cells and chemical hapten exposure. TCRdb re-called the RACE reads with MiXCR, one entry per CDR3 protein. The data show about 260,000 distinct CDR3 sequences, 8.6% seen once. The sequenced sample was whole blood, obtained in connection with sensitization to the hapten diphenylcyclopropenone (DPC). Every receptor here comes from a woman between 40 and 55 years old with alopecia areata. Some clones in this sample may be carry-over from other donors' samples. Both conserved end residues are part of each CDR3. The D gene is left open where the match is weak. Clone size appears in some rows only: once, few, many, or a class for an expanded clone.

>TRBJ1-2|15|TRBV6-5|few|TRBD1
CASSYRTGDNYGYTF
TGTGCCAGCAGTTACCGGACAGGGGATAATTATGGCTACACCTTC
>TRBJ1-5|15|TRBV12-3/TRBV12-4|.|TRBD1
CASSFGRGSTDTQHF
TGTGCCAGCAGTTTTGGCAGGGGGAGCACAGATACGCAGCATTTT
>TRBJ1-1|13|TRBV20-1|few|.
CSATDKMNTEAFF
TGCAGTGCTACGGACAAGATGAACACTGAAGCTTTCTTT
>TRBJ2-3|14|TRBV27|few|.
CASTLAWGADTQYF
TGTGCCAGCACCTTAGCCTGGGGCGCAGATACGCAGTATTTT
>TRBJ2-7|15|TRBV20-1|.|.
CSARWGLRSSYEQYF
TGCAGTGCTAGGTGGGGCTTACGTAGCTCCTACGAGCAGTACTTC
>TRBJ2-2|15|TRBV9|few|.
CASSPRGVNTGELFF
TGTGCCAGCAGCCCGAGGGGCGTTAACACCGGGGAGCTGTTTTTT
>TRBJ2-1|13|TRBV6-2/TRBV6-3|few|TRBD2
CASWTSPYNEQFF
TGTGCCAGCTGGACTAGCCCCTACAATGAGCAGTTCTTC
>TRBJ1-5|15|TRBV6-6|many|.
CASSSPGGGNQPQHF
TGTGCCAGCAGTTCCCCCGGGGGGGGTAATCAGCCCCAGCATTTT
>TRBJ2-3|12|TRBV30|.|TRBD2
CAWGLGGDTQYF
TGTGCCTGGGGACTAGGCGGAGATACGCAGTATTTT
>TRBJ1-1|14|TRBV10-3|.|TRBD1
CAIRTGFGATEAFF
TGTGCCATCAGGACAGGGTTTGGGGCCACTGAAGCTTTCTTT
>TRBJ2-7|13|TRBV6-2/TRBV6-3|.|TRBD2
CASIRLAPYEQYF
TGTGCCAGCATTCGACTAGCGCCTTACGAGCAGTACTTC
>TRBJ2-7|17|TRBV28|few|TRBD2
CASSLMTSGIRSYEQYF
TGTGCCAGCAGTTTAATGACTAGCGGGATCCGGTCCTACGAGCAGTACTTC
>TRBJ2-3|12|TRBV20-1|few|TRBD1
CSADLDRGPQYF
TGCAGTGCGGACCTCGACAGGGGGCCGCAGTATTTT
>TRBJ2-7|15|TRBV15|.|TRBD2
CATSRDSGGGREQYF
TGTGCCACCAGCAGAGATTCCGGGGGAGGGCGCGAGCAGTACTTC
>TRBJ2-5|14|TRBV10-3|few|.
CAISVGRTQETQYF
TGTGCCATCAGTGTAGGGCGGACCCAAGAGACCCAGTACTTC
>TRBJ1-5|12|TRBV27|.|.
CASSFLNQPQHF
TGTGCCAGCAGTTTCCTTAATCAGCCCCAGCATTTT
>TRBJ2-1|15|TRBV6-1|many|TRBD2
CASSELAGGYNEQFF
TGTGCCAGCAGTGAACTAGCGGGAGGGTACAATGAGCAGTTCTTC
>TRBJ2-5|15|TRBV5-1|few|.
CASSPDARALETQYF
TGCGCCAGCAGCCCTGACGCCAGGGCCCTGGAGACCCAGTACTTC
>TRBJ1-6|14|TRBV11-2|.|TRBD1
CASSFTGGNSPLHF
TGTGCCAGCAGCTTTACAGGGGGTAATTCACCCCTCCACTTT
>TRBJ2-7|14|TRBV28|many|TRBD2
CASLVAGDSYEQYF
TGTGCCAGCCTTGTAGCGGGGGACTCCTACGAGCAGTACTTC
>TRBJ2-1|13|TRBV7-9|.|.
CASSLVDGGEQFF
TGTGCCAGCAGCTTAGTTGACGGTGGTGAGCAGTTCTTC
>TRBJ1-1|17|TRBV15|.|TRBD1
CATSRERGQFTNTKAFF
TGTGCCACCAGCAGGGAACGGGGACAGTTCACGAACACTAAAGCTTTCTTT
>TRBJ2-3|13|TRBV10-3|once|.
CAINGQSTDTQYF
TGTGCCATCAACGGCCAGAGCACAGATACGCAGTATTTT
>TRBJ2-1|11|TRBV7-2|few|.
CASSLDPRQFF
TGTGCCAGCAGCTTAGATCCCCGGCAGTTCTTC
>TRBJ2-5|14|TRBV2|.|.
CASSDGRHQETQYF
TGTGCCAGCAGTGACGGCAGACATCAAGAGACCCAGTACTTC
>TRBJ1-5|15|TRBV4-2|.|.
CASSQEGAQGQPQHF
TGTGCCAGCAGCCAAGAAGGGGCGCAGGGTCAGCCCCAGCATTTT
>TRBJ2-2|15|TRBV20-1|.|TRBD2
CSAFGSGSTRRELFF
TGCAGTGCCTTTGGGAGCGGGAGTACCCGCCGGGAGCTGTTTTTT
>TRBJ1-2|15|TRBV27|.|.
CASSFQGRANYGYTF
TGTGCCAGCAGTTTCCAGGGGAGGGCGAACTATGGCTACACCTTC
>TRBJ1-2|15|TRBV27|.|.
CASSFTAAANYGYTF
TGTGCCAGCAGTTTCACGGCAGCAGCTAACTATGGCTACACCTTC
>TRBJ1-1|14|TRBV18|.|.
CASSPDLGYTEAFF
TGTGCCAGCTCACCAGATCTAGGGTACACTGAAGCTTTCTTT
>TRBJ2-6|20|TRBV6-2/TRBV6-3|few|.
CASSYSNYGTYSSGANVLTF
TGTGCCAGCAGTTACTCGAACTACGGGACTTACTCCTCTGGGGCCAACGTCCTGACTTTC
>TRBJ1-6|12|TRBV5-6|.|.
CASSFGEDSLHF
TGTGCCAGCAGCTTCGGAGAGGATTCCCTCCACTTT
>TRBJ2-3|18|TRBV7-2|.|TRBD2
CASSAPFFGSGRSDTQYF
TGTGCCAGCAGCGCCCCATTTTTTGGTAGCGGGAGGTCAGATACGCAGTATTTT
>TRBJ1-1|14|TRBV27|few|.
CASSFGTGGTEAFF
TGTGCCAGCAGTTTTGGGACGGGGGGGACTGAAGCTTTCTTT
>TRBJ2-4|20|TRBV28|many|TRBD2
CASSLGLADDRWRGKNIQYF
TGTGCCAGCAGTTTGGGTCTAGCGGACGACCGGTGGAGGGGCAAAAACATTCAGTACTTC
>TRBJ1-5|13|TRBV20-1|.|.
CSARTAVNQPQHF
TGCAGTGCTAGGACAGCCGTCAATCAGCCCCAGCATTTT
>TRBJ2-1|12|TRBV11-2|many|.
CASSPSAAGQFF
TGTGCCAGCAGCCCCTCGGCCGCGGGGCAGTTCTTC
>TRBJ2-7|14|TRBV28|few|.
CASSPEWQSYEQYF
TGTGCCAGCAGTCCAGAATGGCAGTCCTACGAGCAGTACTTC
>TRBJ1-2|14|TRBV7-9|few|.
CASSLTGTDYGYTF
TGTGCCAGCAGCCTAACGGGGACCGACTATGGCTACACCTTC
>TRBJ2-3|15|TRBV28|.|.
CASSPPLVGRDTQYF
TGTGCCAGCAGTCCCCCCTTGGTAGGGCGGGATACGCAGTATTTT
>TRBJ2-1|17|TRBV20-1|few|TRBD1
CSAVKASGQGFYNEQFF
TGCAGTGCTGTAAAGGCCTCGGGACAGGGGTTCTACAATGAGCAGTTCTTC
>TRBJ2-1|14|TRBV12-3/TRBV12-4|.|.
CASSSRGSYNEQFF
TGTGCCAGCAGTTCTCGGGGCTCCTACAATGAGCAGTTCTTC
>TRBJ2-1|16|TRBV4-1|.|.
CASSLNHRSSYNEQFF
TGCGCCAGCAGCCTTAATCACCGAAGCTCCTACAATGAGCAGTTCTTC
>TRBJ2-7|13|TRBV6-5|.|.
CASTSPGGYEQYF
TGTGCCAGCACCTCCCCAGGGGGGTACGAGCAGTACTTC
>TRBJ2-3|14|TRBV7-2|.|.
CASSLVGPANTQYF
TGTGCCAGCAGCTTAGTGGGGCCCGCTAATACGCAGTATTTT
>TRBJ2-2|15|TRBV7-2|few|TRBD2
CASSFVAGGAGELFF
TGTGCCAGCAGCTTTGTCGCGGGAGGGGCCGGGGAGCTGTTTTTT
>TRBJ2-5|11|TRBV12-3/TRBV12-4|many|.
CASSFSETQYF
TGTGCCAGCAGCTTTTCGGAGACCCAGTACTTC
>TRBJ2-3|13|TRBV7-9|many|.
CASSFEFTDTQYF
TGTGCCAGCAGCTTCGAGTTCACAGATACGCAGTATTTT
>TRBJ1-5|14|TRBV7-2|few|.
CASSFGAGNQPQHF
TGTGCCAGCAGCTTTGGTGCCGGTAATCAGCCCCAGCATTTT
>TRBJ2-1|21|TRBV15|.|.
CATSTPAVGRGPLSSYNEQFF
TGTGCCACCAGCACACCGGCGGTCGGGAGAGGGCCGTTAAGCTCCTACAATGAGCAGTTCTTC
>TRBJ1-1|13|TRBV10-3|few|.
CAISKQENTEAFF
TGTGCCATCAGTAAACAGGAGAACACTGAAGCTTTCTTT
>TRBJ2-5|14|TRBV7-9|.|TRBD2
CASSLREAQETQYF
TGTGCCAGCAGCTTGCGGGAGGCCCAAGAGACCCAGTACTTC
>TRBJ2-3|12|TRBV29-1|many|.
CSVEGSTDTQYF
TGCAGCGTTGAGGGCAGCACAGATACGCAGTATTTT
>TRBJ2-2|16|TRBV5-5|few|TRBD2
CASSPTSGRATGELFF
TGTGCCAGCAGCCCAACTAGCGGGAGAGCCACCGGGGAGCTGTTTTTT
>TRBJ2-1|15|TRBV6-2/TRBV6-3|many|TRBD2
CASSKWTSGSSEQFF
TGTGCCAGCAGTAAATGGACTAGCGGGAGCAGTGAGCAGTTCTTC
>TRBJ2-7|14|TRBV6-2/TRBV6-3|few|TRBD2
CASSYLGLADEQYF
TGTGCCAGCAGTTACTTGGGACTAGCGGACGAGCAGTACTTC
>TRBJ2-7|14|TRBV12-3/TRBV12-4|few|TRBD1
CASRPSGTGNEQYF
TGTGCCAGCAGACCATCCGGGACAGGGAACGAGCAGTACTTC
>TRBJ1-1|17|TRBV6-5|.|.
CASSYSRQGRGNTEAFF
TGTGCCAGCAGTTACTCGAGGCAGGGACGAGGAAACACTGAAGCTTTCTTT